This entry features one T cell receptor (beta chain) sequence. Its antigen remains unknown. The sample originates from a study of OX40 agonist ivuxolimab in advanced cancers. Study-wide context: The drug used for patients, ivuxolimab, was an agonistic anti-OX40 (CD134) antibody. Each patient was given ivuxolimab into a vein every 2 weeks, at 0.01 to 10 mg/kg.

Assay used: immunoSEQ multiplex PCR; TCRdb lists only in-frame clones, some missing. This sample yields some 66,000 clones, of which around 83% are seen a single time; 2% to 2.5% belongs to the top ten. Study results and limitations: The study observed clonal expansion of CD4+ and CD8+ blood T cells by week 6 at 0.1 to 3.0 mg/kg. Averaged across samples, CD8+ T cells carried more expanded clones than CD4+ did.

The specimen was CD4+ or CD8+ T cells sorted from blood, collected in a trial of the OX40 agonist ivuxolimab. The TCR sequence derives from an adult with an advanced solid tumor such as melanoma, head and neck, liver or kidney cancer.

CDR3 bases: TGTGCCAGCAGCTCACTAGCGGGAGTAAGGGTTGCCTACGAGCAGTACTTC. It encodes CASSSLAGVRVAYEQYF. The rearrangement joins TRBV7-2 to TRBJ2-7, with 11 bases identical to TRBD2. This CDR3 contains 17 residues. Germline V gene sequence: CDR1 SGHTA, CDR2 FQGNSA. Trimming cost V 4 bases and J 2 bases; bases outside gene matches: 10.